Listed below are T cell receptor beta chains from one sample, sequenced in a study of cytomegalovirus exposure and HLA in healthy donors. The repertoire was sequenced with immunoSEQ multiplex PCR; TCRdb's copy has only in-frame clones and lacks some. The sample shows 110,000 to 150,000 clones, 70% to 85% of them seen only once. The sequencing input was PBMCs. Receptors originate from a woman aged 40 to 50 in good health and CMV-seronegative. CDR3s include the opening cysteine and the closing phenylalanine or tryptophan. The D gene is left open where the match is weak. Clone size appears in some rows only: once, few, many, or a class for an expanded clone.

TRBJ2-7	-	-	TRBV4-2	CASSQESSYEQYF	TGTGCCAGCAGCCAAGAAAGCTCCTACGAGCAGTACTTC
TRBJ2-5	-	TRBD2	TRBV27	CASSFRHIGDYEQETQYF	TGTGCCAGCAGTTTTAGGCATATCGGGGACTACGAGCAAGAGACCCAGTACTTC
TRBJ1-4	few	-	TRBV4-2	CASSQVPREEKLFF	TGTGCCAGCAGCCAAGTCCCTCGGGAGGAAAAACTGTTTTTT
TRBJ1-5	-	TRBD1	TRBV7-9	CASSSTGFSQPQHF	TGTGCCAGCAGCTCGACAGGGTTCAGTCAGCCCCAGCATTTT
TRBJ2-1	-	TRBD2	TRBV7-9	CASSLALAGSYNEQFF	TGTGCCAGCAGCTTAGCGTTAGCGGGCTCCTACAATGAGCAGTTCTTC
TRBJ2-1	-	TRBD2	TRBV4-1	CASSQEPNYSGRGPYNEQFF	TGCGCCAGCAGCCAAGAGCCGAACTATAGCGGGAGGGGCCCCTACAATGAGCAGTTCTTC
TRBJ2-3	-	TRBD2	TRBV10-1	CASSESGLAGGPGTQYF	TGCGCCAGCAGTGAGTCGGGACTAGCGGGAGGGCCCGGTACGCAGTATTTT
TRBJ1-2	-	-	TRBV6-6	CASSYSGGRKVFGYTF	TGTGCCAGCAGTTACTCGGGAGGGCGCAAGGTTTTTGGCTACACCTTC
TRBJ2-7	-	TRBD2	TRBV2	CASSSIGTRGREQYF	TGTGCCAGCAGTTCGATAGGGACTAGGGGACGCGAGCAGTACTTC
TRBJ1-2	-	-	TRBV19	CASSNRGANYGYTF	TGTGCCAGTAGTAATCGGGGGGCTAACTATGGCTACACCTTC
TRBJ2-3	-	-	TRBV7-6	CASSSLVITDTQYF	TGTGCCAGCAGCTCACTAGTGATCACAGATACGCAGTATTTT
TRBJ1-5	-	-	TRBV6-4	CASSRARECHRNQPQHF	TGTGCCAGCAGCAGGGCCCGTGAGTGTCACCGCAATCAGCCCCAGCATTTT
TRBJ2-7	-	TRBD1	TRBV2	CASSENRGYYEQYF	TGTGCCAGCAGTGAAAACAGGGGGTACTACGAGCAGTACTTC
TRBJ1-1	-	TRBD1	TRBV6-1	CASSEEQGAPEAFF	TGTGCCAGCAGTGAAGAACAGGGGGCGCCGGAAGCTTTCTTT
TRBJ1-5	few	TRBD1	TRBV28	CASRKKTGLGNQPQHF	TGTGCCAGCAGAAAAAAGACAGGGTTAGGAAATCAGCCCCAGCATTTT